These T cell receptor beta chains were read from a single sample in a study of blood T cell repertoires in COVID-19. Measured with immunoSEQ multiplex PCR; TCRdb has only the in-frame clones, and not every one. Of 35,000 to 50,000 clones listed, 76% are singletons. Material for sequencing was peripheral blood. The receptors were gathered from a man older than 75 with acute or convalescent COVID-19. The CDR3 runs from the conserved cysteine through the conserved F or W. The D gene is left open where the match is weak.

v_gene	d_gene	j_gene	CDR3aa
TRBV5-8	.	TRBJ1-6	CASSFGENSPLHF
TRBV9	.	TRBJ1-3	CASSESSRSAIYF
TRBV19	TRBD1	TRBJ1-4	CASADRDGTNEKLFF
TRBV6-5	TRBD2	TRBJ2-5	CASRTGLGLQETQYF
TRBV11-2	.	TRBJ2-7	CASRPFGGATYEQYF
TRBV3-1/TRBV3-2	.	TRBJ1-5	CASSQLDSLLSQPQHF
TRBV5-1	TRBD1	TRBJ1-3	CASRRDSGNTIYF
TRBV25-1	.	TRBJ2-3	CASSDSLSVATDTQYF
TRBV2	.	TRBJ2-3	CASRYTDTQYF
TRBV5-1	.	TRBJ1-1	CASSLATGYGEAFF
TRBV7-7	TRBD2	TRBJ2-1	CASSLQTSGGAYNEQFF
TRBV19	.	TRBJ2-7	CASSIEGYEQYF
TRBV28	.	TRBJ1-6	CASSPTGTNSPLHF
TRBV28	TRBD1	TRBJ1-5	CASSLPPGTGGSQPQHF
TRBV19	TRBD2	TRBJ2-1	CASSMWLAGGDEQFF
TRBV27	TRBD1	TRBJ2-2	CASGEGGWSGELFF
TRBV5-1	.	TRBJ1-4	CASSLARGAGEKLFF
TRBV28	.	TRBJ2-2	CASSSTVPNTGELFF
TRBV7-9	.	TRBJ1-2	CASSLGVGRGGYTF
TRBV5-5	TRBD1	TRBJ1-6	CASSPAGTGASPLHF
TRBV5-1	TRBD1	TRBJ1-1	CASSLKGAGDTEAFF
TRBV10-3	TRBD2	TRBJ2-3	CAIRRGGHTDTQYF
TRBV29-1	.	TRBJ1-1	CSVHRVTEAFF
TRBV10-3	TRBD1	TRBJ1-2	CAIRTGGTGGYTF
TRBV2	.	TRBJ2-7	CASRDRYEQYF
TRBV27	TRBD1	TRBJ1-5	CASSFSGQAPNQPQHF
TRBV7-2	.	TRBJ2-2	CASSFRDTGELFF
TRBV7-8	.	TRBJ2-7	CASSWLGFSSYEQYF
TRBV7-9	.	TRBJ1-2	CASSFRQSYGYTF
TRBV11-2	TRBD2	TRBJ2-7	CASSSLAGQAYEQYF
TRBV5-1	.	TRBJ1-3	CASSLGGLQGTGNTIYF
TRBV7-3	.	TRBJ1-2	CASSSSVGSNYGYTF
TRBV30	TRBD2	TRBJ2-7	CAWRSSGAEQYF
TRBV7-9	.	TRBJ2-7	CASSVDSYEQYF
TRBV6-5	.	TRBJ2-7	CASRHRGSYEQYF
TRBV11-3	TRBD2	TRBJ2-2	CASSPPPEREGTGELFF
TRBV7-2	.	TRBJ2-5	CASSLGAGGETQYF
TRBV7-2	TRBD1	TRBJ1-2	CASSVNRGGYTF
TRBV10-1	.	TRBJ2-3	CASSESAGRRYF
TRBV28	.	TRBJ2-4	CASSLGGALNIQYF
TRBV5-1	TRBD1	TRBJ1-1	CASSLALSQGWNTEAFF
TRBV29-1	TRBD2	TRBJ2-3	CSASGVSTDTQYF
TRBV10-1	TRBD1	TRBJ1-2	CASRVGAGTGEYYGYTF
TRBV19	.	TRBJ1-2	CASSGEGFYGYTF
TRBV24-1	TRBD1	TRBJ2-7	CAPFCPGQEGEQYF
TRBV13	TRBD2	TRBJ2-1	CASSLVTSGGHEQFF
TRBV27	.	TRBJ1-4	CASSLSGSREKLFF
TRBV7-9	.	TRBJ1-1	CASSLGGRNTEAFF
TRBV7-2	TRBD2	TRBJ2-3	CASSSTSGVSTDTQYF
TRBV18	TRBD1	TRBJ1-4	CASSLRTGPNEKLFF
TRBV19	.	TRBJ2-3	CASRKGTSTDTQYF
TRBV18	.	TRBJ2-7	CASSPSRDNYEQYF
TRBV3-1/TRBV3-2	.	TRBJ1-5	CASSQTVSNQPQHF
TRBV3-1/TRBV3-2	TRBD1	TRBJ2-2	CASSQDPRQGYTGELFF
TRBV5-1	TRBD1	TRBJ1-1	CASREGAVSRTEAFF